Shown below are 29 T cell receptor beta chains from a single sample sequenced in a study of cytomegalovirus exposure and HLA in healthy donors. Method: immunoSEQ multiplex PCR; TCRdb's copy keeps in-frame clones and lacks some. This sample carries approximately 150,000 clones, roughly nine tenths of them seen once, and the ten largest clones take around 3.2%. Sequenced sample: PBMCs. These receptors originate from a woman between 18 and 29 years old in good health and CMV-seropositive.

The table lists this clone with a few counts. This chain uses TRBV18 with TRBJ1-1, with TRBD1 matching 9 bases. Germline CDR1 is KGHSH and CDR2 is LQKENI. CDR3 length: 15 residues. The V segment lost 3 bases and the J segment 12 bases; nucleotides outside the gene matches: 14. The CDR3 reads CASSPARVPGQGTFF. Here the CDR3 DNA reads TGTGCCAGCTCACCTGCCCGCGTACCGGGACAGGGAACTTTCTTT.

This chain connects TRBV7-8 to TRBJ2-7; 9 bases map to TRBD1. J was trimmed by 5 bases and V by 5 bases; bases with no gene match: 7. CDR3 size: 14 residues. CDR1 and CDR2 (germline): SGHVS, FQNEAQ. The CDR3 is CASSKYRDRDEQYF. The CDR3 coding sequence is TGTGCCAGCAGCAAATACCGGGACAGGGACGAGCAGTACTTC. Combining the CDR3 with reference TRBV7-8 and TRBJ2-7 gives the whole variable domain GAGVSQSPRYKVAKRGQDVALRCDPISGHVSLFWYQQALGQGPEFLTYFQNEAQLDKSGLPSDRFFAERPEGSVSTLKIQRTQQEDSAVYLCASSKYRDRDEQYFGPGTRLTVT.

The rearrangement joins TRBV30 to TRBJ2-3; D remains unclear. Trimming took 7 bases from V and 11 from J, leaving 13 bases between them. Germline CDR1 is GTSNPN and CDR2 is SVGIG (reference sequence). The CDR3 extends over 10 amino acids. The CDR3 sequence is CALGLMGQYF. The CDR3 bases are TGTGCCTTGGGCCTCATGGGGCAGTATTTT.

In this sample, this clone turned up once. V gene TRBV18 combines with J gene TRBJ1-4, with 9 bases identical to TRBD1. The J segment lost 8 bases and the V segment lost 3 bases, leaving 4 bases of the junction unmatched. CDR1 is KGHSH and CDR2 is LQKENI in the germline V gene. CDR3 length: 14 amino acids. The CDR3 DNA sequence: TGTGCCAGCTCACCCGGGACAGGGCAAGAAAAACTGTTTTTT. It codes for CASSPGTGQEKLFF. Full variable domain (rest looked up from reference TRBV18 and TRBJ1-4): NAGVMQNPRHLVRRRGQEARLRCSPMKGHSHVYWYRQLPEEGLKFMVYLQKENIIDESGMPKERFSAEFPKEGPSILRIQQVVRGDSAAYFCASSPGTGQEKLFFGSGTQLSVL.

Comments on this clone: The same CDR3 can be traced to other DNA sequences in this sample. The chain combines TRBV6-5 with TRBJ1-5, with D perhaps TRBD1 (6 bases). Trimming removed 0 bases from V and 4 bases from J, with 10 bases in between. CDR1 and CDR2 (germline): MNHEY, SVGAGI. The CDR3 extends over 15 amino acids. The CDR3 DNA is TGTGCCAGCAGTTACTCGGGGCAGGGGAATCAGCCCCAGCATTTT. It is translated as CASSYSGQGNQPQHF.

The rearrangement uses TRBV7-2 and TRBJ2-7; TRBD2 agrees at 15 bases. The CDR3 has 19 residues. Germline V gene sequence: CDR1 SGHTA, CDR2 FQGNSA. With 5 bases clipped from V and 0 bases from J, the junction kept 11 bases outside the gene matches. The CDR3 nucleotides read TGTGCCAGCAGCGGGGACAGGGGACTAGCGGGAGGAAGCTCCTACGAGCAGTACTTC. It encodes CASSGDRGLAGGSSYEQYF.

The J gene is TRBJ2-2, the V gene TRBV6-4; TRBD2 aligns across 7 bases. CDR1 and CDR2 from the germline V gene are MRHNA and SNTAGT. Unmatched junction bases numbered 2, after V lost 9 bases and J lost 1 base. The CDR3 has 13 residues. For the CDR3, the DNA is TGTGCCAGTCTAGCGGAGAACACCGGGGAGCTGTTTTTT. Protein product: CASLAENTGELFF.

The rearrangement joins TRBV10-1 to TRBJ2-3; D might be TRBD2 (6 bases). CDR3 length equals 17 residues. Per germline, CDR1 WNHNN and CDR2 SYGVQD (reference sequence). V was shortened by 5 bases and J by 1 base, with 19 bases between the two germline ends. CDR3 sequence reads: CASSLGGPVMGTDTQYF. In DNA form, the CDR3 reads TGCGCCAGCAGTCTAGGAGGGCCGGTTATGGGCACAGATACGCAGTATTTT.

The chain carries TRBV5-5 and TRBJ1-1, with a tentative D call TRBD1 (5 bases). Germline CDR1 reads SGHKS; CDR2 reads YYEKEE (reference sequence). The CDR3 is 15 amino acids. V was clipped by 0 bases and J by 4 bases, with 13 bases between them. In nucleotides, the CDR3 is TGTGCCAGCAGCTTGGACTACCGGGGGGGCACTGAAGCTTTCTTT. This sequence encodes CASSLDYRGGTEAFF.

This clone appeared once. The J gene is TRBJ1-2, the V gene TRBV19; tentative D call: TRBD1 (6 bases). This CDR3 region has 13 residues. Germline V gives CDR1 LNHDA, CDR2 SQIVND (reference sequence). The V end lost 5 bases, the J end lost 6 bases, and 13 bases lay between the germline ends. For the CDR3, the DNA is TGTGCCAGTAGTTTTCAGGGGTTTGATGGCTACACCTTC. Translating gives CASSFQGFDGYTF.

CDR3 coding DNA: TGTGCCAGCAGTGAAGCGGGCATAATGAACACTGAAGCTTTCTTT. Translating it yields CASSEAGIMNTEAFF. The chain has TRBV6-1 and TRBJ1-1, with D unresolved. The CDR3 covers 15 residues. Per germline, CDR1 MNHNS and CDR2 SASEGT. V was shortened by 0 bases and J by 0 bases, with 8 bases between the two germline ends.

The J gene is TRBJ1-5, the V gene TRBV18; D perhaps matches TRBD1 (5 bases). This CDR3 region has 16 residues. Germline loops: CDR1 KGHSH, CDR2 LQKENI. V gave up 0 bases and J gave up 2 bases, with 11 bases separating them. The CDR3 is CASSPPGGVGNQPQHF. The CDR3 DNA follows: TGTGCCAGCTCACCACCCGGGGGGGTCGGCAATCAGCCCCAGCATTTT.

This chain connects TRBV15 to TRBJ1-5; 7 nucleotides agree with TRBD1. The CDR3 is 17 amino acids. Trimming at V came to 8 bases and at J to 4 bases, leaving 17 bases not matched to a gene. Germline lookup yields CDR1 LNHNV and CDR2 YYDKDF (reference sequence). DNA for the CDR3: TGTGCCACCGGGGGTCACTTGACAGGGAGTGTAAATCAGCCCCAGCATTTT. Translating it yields CATGGHLTGSVNQPQHF.

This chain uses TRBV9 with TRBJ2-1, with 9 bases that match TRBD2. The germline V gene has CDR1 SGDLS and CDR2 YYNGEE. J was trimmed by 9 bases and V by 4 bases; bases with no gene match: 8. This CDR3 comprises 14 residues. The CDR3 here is CASSQPGLALEQFF. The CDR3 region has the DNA TGTGCCAGCAGCCAACCGGGACTAGCCCTTGAGCAGTTCTTC.

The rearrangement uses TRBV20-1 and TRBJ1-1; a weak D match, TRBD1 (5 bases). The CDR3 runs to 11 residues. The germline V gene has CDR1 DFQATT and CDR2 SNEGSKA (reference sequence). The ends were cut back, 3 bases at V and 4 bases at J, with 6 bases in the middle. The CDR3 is CSARGPTEAFF. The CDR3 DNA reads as TGCAGTGCTAGGGGGCCCACTGAAGCTTTCTTT.

The CDR3 spells CASSLGEGNTIYF. The CDR3 DNA sequence: TGTGCCAGCAGCTTAGGAGAGGGAAACACCATATATTTT. The rearrangement links TRBV11-2 to TRBJ1-3; D is unresolved. The CDR3 is 13 amino acids. V was trimmed by 1 base and J by 4 bases, leaving 5 bases between them. CDR1 and CDR2 (germline): SGHAT, FQNNGV.

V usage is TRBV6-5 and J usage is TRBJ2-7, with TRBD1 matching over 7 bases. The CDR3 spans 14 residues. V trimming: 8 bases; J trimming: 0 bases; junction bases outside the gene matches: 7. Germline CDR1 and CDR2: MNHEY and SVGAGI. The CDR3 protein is CASVPGTDSYEQYF. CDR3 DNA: TGTGCCAGCGTTCCGGGGACAGACTCCTACGAGCAGTACTTC.

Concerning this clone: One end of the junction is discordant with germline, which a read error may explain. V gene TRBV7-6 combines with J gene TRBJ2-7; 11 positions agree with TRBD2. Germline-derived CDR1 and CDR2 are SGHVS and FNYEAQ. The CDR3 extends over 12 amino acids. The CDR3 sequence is CASSLAGGEQYF. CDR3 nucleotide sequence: TGTGCCAGCAGCCTAGCGGGAGGCGAGCAGTACTTC.

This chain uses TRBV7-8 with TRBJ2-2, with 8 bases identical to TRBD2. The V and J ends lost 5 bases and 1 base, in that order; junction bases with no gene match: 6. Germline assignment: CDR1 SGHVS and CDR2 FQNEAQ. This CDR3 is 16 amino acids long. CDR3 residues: CASSTRSGENTGELFF. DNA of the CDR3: TGTGCCAGCAGCACCCGTAGCGGGGAGAACACCGGGGAGCTGTTTTTT. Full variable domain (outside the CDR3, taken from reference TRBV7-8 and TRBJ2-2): GAGVSQSPRYKVAKRGQDVALRCDPISGHVSLFWYQQALGQGPEFLTYFQNEAQLDKSGLPSDRFFAERPEGSVSTLKIQRTQQEDSAVYLCASSTRSGENTGELFFGEGSRLTVL.

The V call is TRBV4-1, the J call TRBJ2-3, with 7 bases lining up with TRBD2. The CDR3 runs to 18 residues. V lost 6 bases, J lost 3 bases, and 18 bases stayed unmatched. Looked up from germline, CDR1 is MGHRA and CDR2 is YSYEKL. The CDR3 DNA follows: TGCGCCAGCAGACCCCTGACAACGCGGAGCGGGAAGACAGATACGCAGTATTTT. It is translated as CASRPLTTRSGKTDTQYF.

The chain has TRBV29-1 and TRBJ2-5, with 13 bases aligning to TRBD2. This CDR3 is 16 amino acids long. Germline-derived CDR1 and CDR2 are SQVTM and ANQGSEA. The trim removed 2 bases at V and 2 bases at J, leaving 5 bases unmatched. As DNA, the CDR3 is TGCAGCGTTGAAATTCAGGGACTAGCGGGACAAGAGACCCAGTACTTC. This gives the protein CSVEIQGLAGQETQYF. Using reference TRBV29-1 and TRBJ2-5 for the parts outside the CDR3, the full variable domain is SAVISQKPSRDICQRGTSLTIQCQVDSQVTMMFWYRQQPGQSLTLIATANQGSEATYESGFVIDKFPISRPNLTFSTLTVSNMSPEDSSIYLCSVEIQGLAGQETQYFGPGTRLLVL.

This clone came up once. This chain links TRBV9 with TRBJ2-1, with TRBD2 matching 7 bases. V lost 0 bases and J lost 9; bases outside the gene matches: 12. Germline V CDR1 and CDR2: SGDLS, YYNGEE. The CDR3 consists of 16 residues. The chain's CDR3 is CASSVGGGSRIPEQFF. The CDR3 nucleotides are TGTGCCAGCAGCGTAGGGGGCGGGAGCCGGATCCCTGAGCAGTTCTTC.

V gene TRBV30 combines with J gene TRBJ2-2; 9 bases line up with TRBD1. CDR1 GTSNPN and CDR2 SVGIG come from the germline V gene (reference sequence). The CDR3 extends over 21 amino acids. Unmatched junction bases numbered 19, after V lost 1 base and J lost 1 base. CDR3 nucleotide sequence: TGTGCCTGGAGTGCTAAATCGGGACAGGGTAGTATAAGTGGGAACACCGGGGAGCTGTTTTTT. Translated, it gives CAWSAKSGQGSISGNTGELFF. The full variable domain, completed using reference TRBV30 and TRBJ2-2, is SQTIHQWPATLVQPVGSPLSLECTVEGTSNPNLYWYRQAAGRGLQLLFYSVGIGQISSEVPQNLSASRPQDRQFILSSKKLLLSDSGFYLCAWSAKSGQGSISGNTGELFFGEGSRLTVL.

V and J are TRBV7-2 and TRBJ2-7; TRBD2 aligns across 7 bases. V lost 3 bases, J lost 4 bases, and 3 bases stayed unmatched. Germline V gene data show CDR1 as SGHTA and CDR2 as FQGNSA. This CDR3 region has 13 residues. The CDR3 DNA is TGTGCCAGCAGCTTCCTGCGGGAGTACGAGCAGTACTTC. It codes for CASSFLREYEQYF. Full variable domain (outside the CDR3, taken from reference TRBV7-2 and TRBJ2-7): GAGVSQSPSNKVTEKGKDVELRCDPISGHTALYWYRQSLGQGLEFLIYFQGNSAPDKSGLPSDRFSAERTGGSVSTLTIQRTQQEDSAVYLCASSFLREYEQYFGPGTRLTVT.

CDR3 nucleotides: TGTGCCTTTAGGATCGGGGGGATAGCAGATACGCAGTATTTT. It translates to CAFRIGGIADTQYF. The chain combines TRBV30 with TRBJ2-3; 7 nucleotides line up with TRBD2. The CDR3 runs to 14 residues. CDR1 is GTSNPN and CDR2 is SVGIG in the germline V gene (reference sequence). V shed 7 bases and J 4 bases; nucleotides not matched to a gene: 11.

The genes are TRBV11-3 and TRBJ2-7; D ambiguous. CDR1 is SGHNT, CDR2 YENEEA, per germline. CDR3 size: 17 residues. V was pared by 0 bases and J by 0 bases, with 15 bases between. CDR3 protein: CASSLDLTPRASYEQYF. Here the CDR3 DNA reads TGTGCCAGCAGCTTAGATCTAACGCCACGCGCCTCCTACGAGCAGTACTTC.

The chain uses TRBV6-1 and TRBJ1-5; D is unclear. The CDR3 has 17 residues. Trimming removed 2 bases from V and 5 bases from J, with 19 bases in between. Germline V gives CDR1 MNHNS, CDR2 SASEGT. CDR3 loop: CASSERRRNGLDQPQHF. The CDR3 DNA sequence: TGTGCCAGCAGTGAACGCCGGCGGAATGGTTTGGATCAGCCCCAGCATTTT.

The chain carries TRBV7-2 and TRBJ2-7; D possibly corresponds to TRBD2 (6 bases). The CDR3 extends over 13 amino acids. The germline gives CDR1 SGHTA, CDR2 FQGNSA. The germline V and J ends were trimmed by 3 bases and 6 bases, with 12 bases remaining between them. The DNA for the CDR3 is TGTGCCAGCAGCTTCGGAGGGGCGGGCGAGCAGTACTTC. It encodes CASSFGGAGEQYF.

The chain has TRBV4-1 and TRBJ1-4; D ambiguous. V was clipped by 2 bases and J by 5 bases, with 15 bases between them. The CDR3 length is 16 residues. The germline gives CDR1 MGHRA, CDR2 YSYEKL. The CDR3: CASSQPPGGLNEKLFF. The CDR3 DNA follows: TGCGCCAGCAGCCAACCGCCGGGAGGGCTAAATGAAAAACTGTTTTTT.